What follows are 17 T cell receptor beta chains derived from one specimen sequenced in a study of T cell responses to AZD1222 COVID-19 vaccine. Libraries were prepared by immunoSEQ multiplex PCR; TCRdb keeps only in-frame clonotypes and omits some of them. The data show 180,000 or so clones, approximately 91% seen once. The starting material was peripheral blood, obtained 28 days after the second AZD1222 dose. These receptors were obtained from an adult who received the AZD1222 COVID-19 vaccine.

The rearrangement uses TRBV27 and TRBJ1-1; 9 nucleotides match TRBD1. J was trimmed by 4 bases and V by 5 bases; bases with no gene match: 11. CDR1 and CDR2 from the germline V gene are MNHEY and SMNVEV (reference sequence). There are 16 residues in the CDR3. For the CDR3, the DNA is TGTGCCAGCAGTCACCTACAGGGGGCGGGGAGCACTGAAGCTTTCTTT. This translates into CASSHLQGAGSTEAFF.

V and J are TRBV7-9 and TRBJ2-5; the D is unclear. V was trimmed by 8 bases and J by 0 bases, leaving 16 bases between them. The CDR3 is 15 residues long. From germline, CDR1 is SEHNR and CDR2 FQNEAQ (reference sequence). DNA of the CDR3: TGTGCCAGCTGCCTCGGGTACCGGTACCAAGAGACCCAGTACTTC. Encoded protein: CASCLGYRYQETQYF.

A remark on this clone: Additional DNA sequences in this sample encode the identical CDR3. The chain has TRBV2 and TRBJ2-5; unclear D gene. V was shortened by 2 bases and J by 5 bases, with 6 bases between the two germline ends. CDR1 is SNHLY and CDR2 is FYNNEI in the germline V gene. This CDR3 contains 12 residues. CDR3 protein: CASSERVETQYF. The CDR3 nucleotides read TGTGCCAGCAGTGAACGGGTGGAGACCCAGTACTTC.

This chain links TRBV11-2 with TRBJ1-3; no definite D call. The length of the CDR3 is 13 residues. V lost 1 base, J lost 6 bases, and 7 bases lay in between. From germline, CDR1 is SGHAT and CDR2 FQNNGV. CDR3 coding DNA: TGTGCCAGCAGCTTAGGATTTGTAAACACCATATATTTT. Its protein is CASSLGFVNTIYF.

The chain is built from TRBV2 and TRBJ1-5; TRBD1 might be the D (6 bases). Trimming took off 6 bases at V and 2 bases at J, with 11 bases between the two ends. The CDR3 is 14 amino acids. Germline V gene sequence: CDR1 SNHLY, CDR2 FYNNEI. The CDR3 protein is CASSYRVGNQPQHF. Written as DNA, the CDR3 is TGTGCCAGCAGCTACAGGGTTGGCAATCAGCCCCAGCATTTT.

This chain connects TRBV27 to TRBJ1-1; D unclear. Trimming took off 5 bases at V and 2 bases at J, with 12 bases between the two ends. The V gene's germline CDR1 is MNHEY and CDR2 SMNVEV (reference sequence). The CDR3 runs to 14 residues. The CDR3 DNA sequence: TGTGCCAGCAGTACCCCCGGGAGTAACACTGAAGCTTTCTTT. Amino acid sequence: CASSTPGSNTEAFF.

V is TRBV9 and J is TRBJ2-3, with 9 bases fitting TRBD2. Germline CDR1 SGDLS, CDR2 YYNGEE. Trimming removed 0 bases from V and 1 base from J; junction bases left unmatched: 3. This CDR3 spans 16 amino acids. The CDR3 loop is CASSVGASGGTDTQYF. CDR3 sequence (DNA): TGTGCCAGCAGCGTAGGGGCTAGCGGGGGCACAGATACGCAGTATTTT.

This chain connects TRBV7-9 to TRBJ1-2, with TRBD1 as a possible D gene (5 bases). The germline gives CDR1 SEHNR, CDR2 FQNEAQ (reference sequence). This CDR3 comprises 15 residues. Trimming took off 5 bases at V and 3 bases at J, with 16 bases between the two ends. CDR3: CASSQSGLRYYGYTF. The DNA of the CDR3 is TGTGCCAGCAGCCAATCGGGACTGCGCTACTATGGCTACACCTTC.

The chain has TRBV27 and TRBJ2-7; the match to TRBD1 covers 8 bases. CDR3 size: 15 residues. V gave up 1 base and J gave up 7 bases; unmatched junction bases: 9. Germline CDR1 MNHEY, CDR2 SMNVEV (reference sequence). CDR3 amino acids: CASSLWAGGLGEQYF. Here the CDR3 DNA reads TGTGCCAGCAGTTTATGGGCAGGGGGCTTGGGAGAGCAGTACTTC.

V gene TRBV4-1 combines with J gene TRBJ2-2, with TRBD1 identical over 10 bases. Germline CDR1 reads MGHRA; CDR2 reads YSYEKL. V gave up 2 bases and J gave up 4 bases; unmatched junction bases: 4. CDR3 length: 16 residues. The CDR3 nucleotides read TGCGCCAGCAGCCAAAAGGGGACAGGGGCCACCGGGGAGCTGTTTTTT. It yields the protein CASSQKGTGATGELFF.

The chain is built from TRBV5-1 and TRBJ1-1, with D maybe TRBD1 (6 bases). This CDR3 spans 16 amino acids. The V and J ends lost 1 base and 1 base respectively, with 14 bases between them. Germline V gene data show CDR1 as SGHRS and CDR2 as YFSETQ. CDR3 bases: TGCGCCAGCAGCTTGTTTCTGACAGGAGGGAACACTGAAGCTTTCTTT. Amino acids: CASSLFLTGGNTEAFF.

This clone has only one observation. The chain has TRBV5-6 and TRBJ1-6; D unresolved. CDR1 SGHDT and CDR2 YYEEEE come from the germline V gene. Trimming left V 0 bases short and J 0 bases short, with 4 bases between. The CDR3 covers 15 residues. In DNA form, the CDR3 reads TGTGCCAGCAGCTTGGTCTACTCCTATAATTCACCCCTCCACTTT. Its translation is CASSLVYSYNSPLHF.

V usage is TRBV6-1 and J usage is TRBJ1-1, with D unclear. The CDR3 spans 14 residues. Germline V lookup: CDR1 MNHNS, CDR2 SASEGT. Trimming shortened V by 2 bases and J by 6 bases, and 13 bases separated the two germline ends. CDR3 sequence: CASSELMGYSEAFF. Here the CDR3 DNA reads TGTGCCAGCAGTGAATTGATGGGGTATTCTGAAGCTTTCTTT.

This chain links TRBV5-1 with TRBJ2-2, with 7 bases matching TRBD2. Germline assignment: CDR1 SGHRS and CDR2 YFSETQ. Unmatched junction bases numbered 2, after V lost 0 bases and J lost 6 bases. The CDR3 has 14 residues. CDR3 amino acids: CASSLEGRAGELFF. The CDR3 region has the DNA TGCGCCAGCAGCTTGGAAGGGAGGGCCGGGGAGCTGTTTTTT.

This chain uses TRBV29-1 with TRBJ1-1; possible D gene TRBD1, 6 bases. CDR1 SQVTM and CDR2 ANQGSEA come from the germline V gene. The CDR3 sequence is 14 residues long. Between the trimmed V and J ends, which lost 6 bases and 6 bases, there was a span of 20 bases. CDR3 sequence (DNA): TGCAGCGTCGTAAAACTAACAGGGATGGCTGAAGCTTTCTTT. Residues: CSVVKLTGMAEAFF.

This chain connects TRBV3-1 (or the pseudogene TRBV3-2) to TRBJ1-4; TRBD1 agrees at 7 bases. After removal of 3 bases from V and 5 bases from J, the junction contained 0 bases not matched to a gene. CDR1 LGHDT and CDR2 YNNKEL come from the germline V gene (reference sequence). The CDR3 has 13 residues. CDR3 sequence reads: CASSHRGNEKLFF. In DNA, the CDR3 is TGTGCCAGCAGCCACAGGGGGAATGAAAAACTGTTTTTT.

The chain joins TRBV30 to TRBJ1-5; TRBD1 matches at 12 bases. CDR1 is GTSNPN, CDR2 SVGIG, per germline (reference sequence). This CDR3 contains 11 residues. V lost 5 bases to trimming and J lost 15 bases; unmatched junction nucleotides: 5. CDR3 nucleotides: TGTGCCTGGGGGACAGGGGGCGCCTGGCATTTT. It translates to CAWGTGGAWHF.